This T cell receptor (beta chain) was identified during a study of cytomegalovirus exposure and HLA in healthy donors. Study context: As released early, the data held some 80 million unique TCRs from HLA-typed donors. Findings and limits, study-wide: Later on, an analysis found that several of the most significant clusters appeared to be linked to common viral pathogens, which included parvovirus B19. The study put some 150 TCR beta chains on its list as cytomegalovirus-associated.

The PCR was carried out with 60 Vbeta primers and 13 Jbeta primers. Data came from immunoSEQ multiplex PCR; TCRdb stores just in-frame clones and leaves some out. Among about 170,000 clones, 72% were seen once, and the ten largest hold 2% to 2.5%. With regard to this clone: Its cognate antigen is unknown.

The V segment lost 0 bases and the J segment 4 bases; nucleotides outside the gene matches: 8. CDR3 size: 17 residues. CDR1 and CDR2 from the germline V gene are WSHSY and SAAADI. The sequencing sample was made of PBMCs. This TCR came from a human donor in good health. The V call is TRBV10-2, the J call TRBJ2-5, with TRBD2 matching over 10 bases. The CDR3 reads CASSESGASGGRETQYF. The CDR3 nucleotides read TGCGCCAGCAGTGAGTCTGGGGCTAGCGGGGGAAGAGAGACCCAGTACTTC.